Many counts were recorded for the clone carrying this T cell receptor beta chain. The antigen is not known. These data come from a study of human T cells and chemical hapten exposure. Study background: 2% DPC was applied to about 2 cm by about 2 cm of upper inner arm skin for sensitization. In the approximately 25-week study, patients were dosed weekly with diphenylcyclopropenone on the scalp throughout.

In the authors' methods: Sequenced samples showed a median of 95,638 TCRs each, with counts running from roughly 23,000 to 700,000. Via MiXCR, TCRdb re-called the RACE reads, giving one row per CDR3 protein. TCRdb, rather than the study authors, made the V and J calls. The sample lists 40,000 or so distinct CDR3 sequences, 3.5% to 4% occurring once. Time point in this sample: patch test 1, 2 weeks after DPC sensitization. Regarding treatment: therapeutic diphenylcyclopropenone sensitization with weekly scalp DPC. Unfractionated whole blood yielded the extracted total RNA. Study findings and constraints: High-frequency TCRs, those above 1 in 1000, stayed the same after DPC sensitization.

The CDR3 is 16 residues long. V lost 1 base to trimming and J lost 0 bases, with 14 bases between them. Germline-derived CDR1 and CDR2 are SGHDT and YYEEEE. Sequenced here: whole blood, sampled in connection with sensitization to the hapten diphenylcyclopropenone (DPC). The receptor was derived from a middle-aged man with alopecia areata. Some clones in this sample may be carry-over from other donors' samples. The chain carries TRBV5-6 and TRBJ2-7, with D maybe TRBD1 (6 bases). The CDR3 loop is CASSLFLDRRSYEQYF. CDR3 DNA sequence: TGTGCCAGCAGCTTGTTTCTCGACAGGCGCTCCTACGAGCAGTACTTC.